This TCR beta chain was retrieved from a study of regulatory T cells in long-lasting Graves disease. Researchers made TCR beta libraries by using iRepertoire HTBI primers and running Arm-PCR on CDR3 regions. TCRdb passed the multiplex PCR reads through MiXCR, listing each CDR3 protein once. The sample carries around 450,000 distinct CDR3 sequences, under 25% recorded once. Study-wide points: Whereas new patients shared about a thousand public clonotypes, persistent patients shared more, at 2,500 to 3,500.

As to this clonotype: Antigen: not known.

CDR1 SGHNT and CDR2 YYREEE come from the germline V gene (reference sequence). This CDR3 is built from 16 residues. The ends were cut back, 4 bases at V and 4 bases at J, with 21 bases in the middle. Time point reported: persistent/refractory GD, antithyroid drugs over 5 years with positive TRAb. Scientists built the TCR library using RNA that was extracted from PBMCs. This receptor was taken from a female donor with Graves disease. The V and J genes are TRBV5-4 and TRBJ2-7, with D perhaps given as TRBD1 or TRBD2 (5 bases each). Sequenced material: peripheral blood mononuclear cells (PBMCs), taken when the disease was refractory, from a patient treated with antithyroid drugs. The CDR3 sequence: CASSPGHQGSGYEQYF. The CDR3 DNA reads TGTGCCAGCAGCCCCGGACACCAGGGATCGGGATACGAGCAGTACTTC.